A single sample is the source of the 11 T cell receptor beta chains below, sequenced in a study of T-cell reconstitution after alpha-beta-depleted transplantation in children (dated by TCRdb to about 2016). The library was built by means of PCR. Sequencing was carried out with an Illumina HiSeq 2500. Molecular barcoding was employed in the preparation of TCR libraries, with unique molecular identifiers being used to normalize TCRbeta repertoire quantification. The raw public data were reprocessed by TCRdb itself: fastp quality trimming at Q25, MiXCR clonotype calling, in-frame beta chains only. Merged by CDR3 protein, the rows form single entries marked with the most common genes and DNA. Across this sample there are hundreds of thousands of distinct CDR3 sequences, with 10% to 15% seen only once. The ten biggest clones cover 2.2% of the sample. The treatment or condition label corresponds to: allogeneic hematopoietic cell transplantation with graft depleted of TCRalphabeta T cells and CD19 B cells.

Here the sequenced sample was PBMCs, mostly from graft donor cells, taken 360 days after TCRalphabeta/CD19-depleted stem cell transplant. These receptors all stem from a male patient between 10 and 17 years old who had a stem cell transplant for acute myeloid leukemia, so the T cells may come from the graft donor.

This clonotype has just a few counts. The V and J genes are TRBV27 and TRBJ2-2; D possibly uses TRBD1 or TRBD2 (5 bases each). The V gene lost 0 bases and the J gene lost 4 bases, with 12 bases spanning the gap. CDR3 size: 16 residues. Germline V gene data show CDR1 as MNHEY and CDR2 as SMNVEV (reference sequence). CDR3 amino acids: CASSLSPGGATGELFF. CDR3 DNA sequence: TGTGCCAGCAGTTTATCGCCTGGGGGAGCCACCGGGGAGCTGTTTTTT.

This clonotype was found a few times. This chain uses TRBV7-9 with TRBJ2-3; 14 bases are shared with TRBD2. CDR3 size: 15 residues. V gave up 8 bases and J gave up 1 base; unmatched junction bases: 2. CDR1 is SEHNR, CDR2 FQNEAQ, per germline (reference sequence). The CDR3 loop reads CASGLAGGGTDTQYF. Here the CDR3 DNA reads TGTGCCAGCGGACTAGCGGGAGGAGGCACAGATACGCAGTATTTT.

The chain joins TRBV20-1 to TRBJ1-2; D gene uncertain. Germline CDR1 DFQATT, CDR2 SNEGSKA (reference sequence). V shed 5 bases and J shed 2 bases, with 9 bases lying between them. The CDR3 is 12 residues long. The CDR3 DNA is TGCAGTGCTCCAGGACTCAACTATGGCTACACCTTC. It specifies CSAPGLNYGYTF.

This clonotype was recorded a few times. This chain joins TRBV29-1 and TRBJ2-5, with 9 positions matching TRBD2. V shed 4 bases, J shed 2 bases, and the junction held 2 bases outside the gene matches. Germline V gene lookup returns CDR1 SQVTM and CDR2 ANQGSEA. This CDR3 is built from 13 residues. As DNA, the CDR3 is TGCAGCGTTGCGACTAGCGGTCAAGAGACCCAGTACTTC. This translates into CSVATSGQETQYF.

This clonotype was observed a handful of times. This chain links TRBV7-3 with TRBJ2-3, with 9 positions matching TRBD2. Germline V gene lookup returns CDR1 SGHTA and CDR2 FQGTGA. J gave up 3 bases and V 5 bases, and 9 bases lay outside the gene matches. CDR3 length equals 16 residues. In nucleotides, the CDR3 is TGTGCCAGCAGCAAAGGTCGTAGCGGGAGAACAGATACGCAGTATTTT. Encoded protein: CASSKGRSGRTDTQYF.

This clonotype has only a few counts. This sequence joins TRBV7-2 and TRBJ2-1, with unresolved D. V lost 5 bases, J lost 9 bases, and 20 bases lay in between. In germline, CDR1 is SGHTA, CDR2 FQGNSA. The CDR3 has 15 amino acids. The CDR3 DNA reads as TGTGCCAGCAGCACCTTTCTAGGGTGGGCTGGTGAGCAGTTCTTC. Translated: CASSTFLGWAGEQFF. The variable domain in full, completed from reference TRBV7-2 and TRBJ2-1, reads GAGVSQSPSNKVTEKGKDVELRCDPISGHTALYWYRQSLGQGLEFLIYFQGNSAPDKSGLPSDRFSAERTGGSVSTLTIQRTQQEDSAVYLCASSTFLGWAGEQFFGPGTRLTVL.

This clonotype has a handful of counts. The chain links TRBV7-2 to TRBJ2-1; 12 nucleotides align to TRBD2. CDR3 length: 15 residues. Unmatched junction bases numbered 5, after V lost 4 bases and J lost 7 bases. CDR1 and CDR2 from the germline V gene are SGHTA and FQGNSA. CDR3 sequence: CASSSSGRAENEQFF. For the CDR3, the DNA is TGTGCCAGCAGCTCTAGCGGGAGGGCCGAGAATGAGCAGTTCTTC. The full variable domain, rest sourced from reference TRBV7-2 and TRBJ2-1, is GAGVSQSPSNKVTEKGKDVELRCDPISGHTALYWYRQSLGQGLEFLIYFQGNSAPDKSGLPSDRFSAERTGGSVSTLTIQRTQQEDSAVYLCASSSSGRAENEQFFGPGTRLTVL.

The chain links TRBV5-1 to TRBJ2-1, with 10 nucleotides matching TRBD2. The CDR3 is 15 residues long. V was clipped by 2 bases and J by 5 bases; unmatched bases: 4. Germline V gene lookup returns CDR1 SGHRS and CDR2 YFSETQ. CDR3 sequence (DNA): TGCGCCAGCAGCTTAAGCGGGAGGGCCAACAATGAGCAGTTCTTC. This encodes CASSLSGRANNEQFF.

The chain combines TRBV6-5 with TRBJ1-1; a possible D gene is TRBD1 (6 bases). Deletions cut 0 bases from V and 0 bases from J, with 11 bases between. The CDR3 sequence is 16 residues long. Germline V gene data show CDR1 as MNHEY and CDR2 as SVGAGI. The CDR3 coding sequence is TGTGCCAGCAGTTACTCGAGGGGGTTCATGAACACTGAAGCTTTCTTT. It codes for CASSYSRGFMNTEAFF.

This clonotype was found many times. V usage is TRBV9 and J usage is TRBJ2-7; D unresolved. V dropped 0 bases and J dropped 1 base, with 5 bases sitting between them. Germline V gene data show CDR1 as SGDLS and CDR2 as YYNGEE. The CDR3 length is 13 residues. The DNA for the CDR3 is TGTGCCAGCAGCGTAGCAACGTCCTACGAGCAGTACTTC. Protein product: CASSVATSYEQYF.

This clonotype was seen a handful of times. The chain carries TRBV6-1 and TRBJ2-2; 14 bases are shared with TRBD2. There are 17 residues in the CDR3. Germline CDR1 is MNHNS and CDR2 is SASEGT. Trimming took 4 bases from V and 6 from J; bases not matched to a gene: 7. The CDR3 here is CASSVGLAGADAGELFF. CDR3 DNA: TGTGCCAGCAGTGTGGGACTAGCGGGAGCTGATGCCGGGGAGCTGTTTTTT.